These 31 T cell receptor beta chains were sequenced from one sample in a study of Graves' ophthalmopathy and Graves' hyperthyroidism. RNA transcripts provided the template for amplifying TCR beta CDR3 regions. A first-round RT-PCR used HTBI primers, followed by a second-round multiplex PCR. TCRdb re-analysed the multiplex PCR reads in MiXCR, keeping a single row per CDR3 protein. The sample has 500,000 to 800,000 distinct CDR3 sequences, more than 40% seen once. Material: peripheral blood. The receptors shown here come from an adult man with Graves' ophthalmopathy.

The chain combines TRBV10-3 with TRBJ2-6; 9 bases match TRBD1. The CDR3 extends over 18 amino acids. V lost 9 bases and J lost 1; bases outside the gene matches: 13. Germline V lookup: CDR1 ENHRY, CDR2 SYGVKD. CDR3 amino acids: CAINGGQGFGSGANVLTF. CDR3 DNA sequence: TGTGCCATAAACGGGGGACAGGGATTCGGATCTGGGGCCAACGTCCTGACTTTC.

The rearrangement uses TRBV10-3 and TRBJ1-1; D is undetermined. The CDR3 spans 14 residues. V was clipped by 10 bases and J by 4 bases, with 19 bases between them. Germline-derived CDR1 and CDR2 are ENHRY and SYGVKD. The CDR3 nucleotides read TGTGCCAGCATAGGATGGGGATTAGGCACTGAAGCTTTCTTT. Translating it yields CASIGWGLGTEAFF.

The chain joins TRBV20-1 to TRBJ2-3, with 11 bases fitting TRBD2. This CDR3 spans 13 amino acids. Germline CDR1 and CDR2: DFQATT and SNEGSKA (reference sequence). Trimming at V came to 7 bases and at J to 8 bases, leaving 8 bases not matched to a gene. CDR3 protein: CSGGTSGRGTQYF. The CDR3 bases are TGCAGTGGAGGGACTAGCGGACGTGGTACGCAGTATTTT.

This clonotype was recorded many times. The gene calls are TRBV15 and TRBJ1-1; D unresolved. The germline CDR1 and CDR2 sequences are LNHNV and YYDKDF (reference sequence). The length of the CDR3 is 14 residues. V was shortened by 5 bases and J by 4 bases, with 14 bases between the two germline ends. Here the CDR3 DNA reads TGTGCCACCAGCCCCGGCACGTGGGGCACTGAAGCTTTCTTT. It translates to CATSPGTWGTEAFF. Supplemented by reference TRBV15 and TRBJ1-1, the full variable domain reads DAMVIQNPRYQVTQFGKPVTLSCSQTLNHNVMYWYQQKSSQAPKLLFHYYDKDFNNEADTPDNFQSRRPNTSFCFLDIRSPGLGDTAMYLCATSPGTWGTEAFFGQGTRLTVV.

The rearrangement uses TRBV9 and TRBJ2-1; D is unclear. The germline V and J ends were trimmed by 3 bases and 6 bases, with 19 bases remaining between them. This CDR3 is 16 amino acids long. Germline loops: CDR1 SGDLS, CDR2 YYNGEE. The CDR3 region has the DNA TGTGCCAGCAGCGAGCCCCCCCCCGCGCTCACCAATGAGCAGTTCTTC. It encodes CASSEPPPALTNEQFF.

This clonotype was seen many times. The chain is built from TRBV7-3 and TRBJ2-2; unclear D gene. The CDR3 is 13 amino acids. V was clipped by 0 bases and J by 7 bases, with 6 bases between them. Germline lookup yields CDR1 SGHTA and CDR2 FQGTGA. This CDR3 is CASSLTADGELFF. The DNA for the CDR3 is TGTGCCAGCAGCTTAACGGCCGACGGGGAGCTGTTTTTT. The entire variable domain, with the rest obtained from reference TRBV7-3 and TRBJ2-2, is as follows: GAGVSQTPSNKVTEKGKYVELRCDPISGHTALYWYRQSLGQGPEFLIYFQGTGAADDSGLPNDRFFAVRPEGSVSTLKIQRTERGDSAVYLCASSLTADGELFFGEGSRLTVL.

This clonotype turned up a few times. This chain links TRBV27 with TRBJ1-1; D gene ambiguous. The length of the CDR3 is 13 residues. Germline V lookup: CDR1 MNHEY, CDR2 SMNVEV (reference sequence). With 6 bases removed from V and 1 base from J, the gap between germline ends came to 9 bases. The CDR3 loop reads CASSTATNTEAFF. DNA of the CDR3: TGTGCCAGCAGCACCGCAACGAACACTGAAGCTTTCTTT.

This clonotype was counted many times. The rearrangement joins TRBV25-1 to TRBJ1-6; 7 nucleotides line up with TRBD1. Germline CDR1 reads MGHDK; CDR2 reads SYGVNS. This CDR3 contains 15 residues. With 3 bases clipped from V and 3 bases from J, the junction kept 2 bases outside the gene matches. The CDR3 nucleotides read TGTGCCAGCAGTGAGGCAGGGGGCTATAATTCACCCCTCCACTTT. It encodes CASSEAGGYNSPLHF.

This clonotype came up many times. The CDR3 loop reads CASSPAMSLGQPQHF. The CDR3 DNA sequence: TGTGCCAGCAGCCCGGCCATGTCCCTCGGGCAGCCCCAGCATTTT. The J gene is TRBJ1-5, the V gene TRBV7-2; D gene unclear. The germline V gene has CDR1 SGHTA and CDR2 FQGNSA. This CDR3 region has 15 residues. V was clipped by 5 bases and J by 7 bases, with 18 bases between them.

This clonotype was found once. V gene TRBV10-3 combines with J gene TRBJ1-1; D may be TRBD1 (5 bases). Trimming removed 6 bases at V and 1 base at J, with 12 bases between. The CDR3 sequence is 14 residues long. Germline CDR1 and CDR2: ENHRY and SYGVKD. CDR3 DNA: TGTGCCATCAGGCCGGGACCGACGAACACTGAAGCTTTCTTT. It translates to CAIRPGPTNTEAFF.

This chain links TRBV10-3 with TRBJ2-5; 10 bases match TRBD1. The J call may be incorrect, as the DNA end agrees better with TRBJ2-1. Germline V gives CDR1 ENHRY, CDR2 SYGVKD. This CDR3 has 14 residues. The CDR3 DNA reads TGTGCCATCAGCCCGGGACAGGGGTTAGGTGAGCAGTTCTTC. This sequence encodes CAISPGQGLGEQFF.

The rearrangement joins TRBV29-1 to TRBJ2-3; D is perhaps TRBD1 (6 bases). The germline gives CDR1 SQVTM, CDR2 ANQGSEA. V was clipped by 2 bases and J by 3 bases, with 6 bases between them. CDR3 length equals 12 residues. The CDR3 DNA sequence: TGCAGCGTTGAACAGGGGACAGATACGCAGTATTTT. This sequence encodes CSVEQGTDTQYF.

This clonotype has more than one count but fewer than ten. The rearrangement links TRBV6-5 to TRBJ1-4, with D possibly TRBD1 on 5 matching bases. Germline CDR1 reads MNHEY; CDR2 reads SVGAGI. The CDR3 has 13 amino acids. Trimming stripped 6 bases from V and 7 bases from J, with 12 bases between. CDR3 sequence: CASSGGTAEKLFF. The DNA for the CDR3 is TGTGCCAGCAGCGGGGGTACCGCTGAAAAACTGTTTTTT.

In the case of this clonotype: One end of the junction is discordant with germline, which a read error may explain. The rearrangement joins TRBV7-6 to TRBJ2-7, with 14 bases lining up with TRBD2. This CDR3 comprises 13 residues. The germline gives CDR1 SGHVS, CDR2 FNYEAQ. CDR3 region: CASRGLAGDEQYF. CDR3 DNA: TGTGCTAGCAGGGGACTAGCGGGAGACGAGCAGTACTTC.

This clonotype was observed many times. This chain joins TRBV19 and TRBJ2-2; D is ambiguous. In germline, CDR1 is LNHDA, CDR2 SQIVND (reference sequence). V lost 2 bases and J lost 7, with 8 bases in between. The CDR3 runs 13 residues. The CDR3 DNA follows: TGTGCCAGTAGTATACGAGGTGACGGGGAGCTGTTTTTT. This translates into CASSIRGDGELFF. The whole variable domain, filled in from reference TRBV19 and TRBJ2-2, reads DGGITQSPKYLFRKEGQNVTLSCEQNLNHDAMYWYRQDPGQGLRLIYYSQIVNDFQKGDIAEGYSVSREKKESFPLTVTSAQKNPTAFYLCASSIRGDGELFFGEGSRLTVL.

A word on this clonotype: The junction and the germline gene differ at one end; a read error may be behind it. The chain links TRBV10-3 to TRBJ1-5, with a tentative D call TRBD1 (5 bases). The CDR3 has 16 amino acids. The germline CDR1 and CDR2 sequences are ENHRY and SYGVKD. The CDR3 here is CASSVGTLGNNQPQHF. Written as DNA, the CDR3 is TGTGCCAGCAGTGTCGGGACCCTTGGGAACAATCAGCCCCAGCATTTT.

This clonotype was seen only a few times. This chain links TRBV4-3 with TRBJ1-2; D remains ambiguous. Germline V CDR1 and CDR2: LGHNA, YSLEER. The CDR3 spans 15 residues. V gave up 0 bases and J gave up 7 bases, with 15 bases separating them. The CDR3 DNA sequence: TGCGCCAGCAGCCAAGAAGTGGGCCAGAGTAGTGGCTACACCTTC. Its translation is CASSQEVGQSSGYTF.

Comment on this clonotype: The germline gene is not matched at one end of the junction; a read error may be the cause. The chain employs TRBV6-5 and TRBJ2-7, with TRBD1 identical over 9 bases. The CDR3 totals 15 residues. The germline V gene has CDR1 MNHEY and CDR2 SVGAGI. CDR3 amino acids: CASSYGGTGSCEQYF. The CDR3 nucleotides are TGTGCCAGCAGTTACGGGGGGACAGGGTCCTGCGAGCAGTACTTC.

This clonotype was counted many times. This sequence joins TRBV25-1 and TRBJ2-7; D uncertain. Germline loops: CDR1 MGHDK, CDR2 SYGVNS. V was pared by 1 base and J by 0 bases, with 7 bases between. This CDR3 comprises 14 residues. The CDR3 region has the DNA TGTGCCAGCAGTGAATGGTCTGACTCCTACGAGCAGTACTTC. Its protein product is CASSEWSDSYEQYF.

Details on this clonotype: This may arise from a read error, as a much more abundant clone is one base away. The V gene is TRBV7-2, the J gene TRBJ1-4, with TRBD1 as a possible D gene (5 bases). CDR1 is SGHTA, CDR2 FQGNSA, per germline. V was shortened by 2 bases and J by 8 bases, with 15 bases between the two germline ends. The CDR3 runs to 15 residues. The CDR3 DNA is TGTGCCAGCAGCTTATTTGGGGCAACGAAGGAAAAACTGTTTTTT. This sequence encodes CASSLFGATKEKLFF.

This clonotype was observed a few times. CDR3 sequence reads: CASSTWDSYNQPQHF. CDR3 sequence (DNA): TGTGCCAGCAGTACATGGGACAGCTATAATCAGCCCCAGCATTTT. V is TRBV12-3 or TRBV12-4 and J is TRBJ1-5; TRBD1 matches at 7 bases. The CDR3 covers 15 residues. V lost 5 bases and J lost 4; bases outside the gene matches: 8.

This clonotype was detected ten times or more. The chain couples TRBV12-3 or TRBV12-4 to TRBJ2-5, with 7 positions matching TRBD2. The CDR3 consists of 17 residues. The junction had 12 bases not matched to a gene; V was cut back by 3 bases and J by 2 bases. CDR3 nucleotide sequence: TGTGCCAGCAGTTTGTCGTTGGGGGAGCGGGGACAAGAGACCCAGTACTTC. The encoded protein is CASSLSLGERGQETQYF.

This clonotype appeared many times. The chain uses TRBV6-6 and TRBJ2-7; tentatively, D is TRBD2 (7 bases). V lost 8 bases to trimming and J lost 4 bases, with 12 bases between them. The germline CDR1 and CDR2 sequences are MNHNY and SVGAGI (reference sequence). The CDR3 has 12 residues. The CDR3 DNA follows: TGTGCCAGCGGGAGGGGGGGATACGAGCAGTACTTC. Translating gives CASGRGGYEQYF.

The V and J genes are TRBV7-9 and TRBJ2-7, with 8 bases that match TRBD1. The junction had 28 bases not matched to a gene; V was cut back by 5 bases and J by 7 bases. This CDR3 has 20 residues. The germline V gene has CDR1 SEHNR and CDR2 FQNEAQ (reference sequence). DNA for the CDR3: TGTGCCAGCAGCATTAGCAGAGTTTTAATCCGGACAGGGATAACGGAAGAGCAGTACTTC. It encodes CASSISRVLIRTGITEEQYF.

This chain links TRBV5-1 with TRBJ2-7; 8 nucleotides align to TRBD1. Per the germline V gene, CDR1 is SGHRS and CDR2 is YFSETQ. This CDR3 has 15 amino acids. J was trimmed by 6 bases and V by 3 bases; bases with no gene match: 11. The CDR3 DNA is TGCGCCAGCAGCTCGGATTTGACTGACAGGGGCGAGCAGTACTTC. Translation: CASSSDLTDRGEQYF.

This clonotype was recorded many times. The J gene is TRBJ1-2, the V gene TRBV19; D is possibly TRBD1 (5 bases). Per the germline V gene, CDR1 is LNHDA and CDR2 is SQIVND (reference sequence). Trimming pared 2 bases from V and 6 bases from J, leaving 7 bases between. The CDR3 totals 12 residues. The CDR3 DNA reads TGTGCCAGTAGTATAAGGGGCAATGGCTACACCTTC. As protein: CASSIRGNGYTF.

The chain joins TRBV6-1 to TRBJ1-2; D call uncertain. The germline V gene encodes CDR1 MNHNS and CDR2 SASEGT. Trimming cost V 8 bases and J 0 bases, with 16 bases left between them. CDR3 length equals 15 residues. The CDR3 DNA is TGTGCCAGCGGACCCAACAGCGTGTCTAACTATGGCTACACCTTC. Its protein is CASGPNSVSNYGYTF.

The chain is built from TRBV30 and TRBJ2-7; D possibly corresponds to TRBD1 (6 bases). Trimming took off 0 bases at V and 3 bases at J, with 12 bases between the two ends. The germline V gene has CDR1 GTSNPN and CDR2 SVGIG (reference sequence). This CDR3 comprises 14 residues. The CDR3 spells CAWSVGGARYEQYF. CDR3 sequence (DNA): TGTGCCTGGAGTGTAGGGGGTGCCCGCTACGAGCAGTACTTC.

The chain recombines TRBV2 with TRBJ1-2; possibly TRBD1 for D (5 bases). Germline V gene data show CDR1 as SNHLY and CDR2 as FYNNEI. V was shortened by 9 bases and J by 4 bases, with 6 bases between the two germline ends. The CDR3 sequence is 10 residues long. The CDR3 DNA is TGTGCCAGGCAGGGCTATGGCTACACCTTC. This codes for CARQGYGYTF.

In its sample, this clonotype was seen many times. This rearrangement joins TRBV9 to TRBJ1-1, with D maybe TRBD1 (5 bases). This CDR3 region has 14 residues. The V and J ends lost 3 bases and 1 base respectively, with 10 bases between them. Germline assignment: CDR1 SGDLS and CDR2 YYNGEE. CDR3 coding DNA: TGTGCCAGCAGCGCCGACAGAGCGAACACTGAAGCTTTCTTT. Protein product: CASSADRANTEAFF.

This chain joins TRBV25-1 and TRBJ1-1; unclear D gene. The length of the CDR3 is 14 residues. V gave up 6 bases and J gave up 2 bases, with 13 bases separating them. The germline V gene has CDR1 MGHDK and CDR2 SYGVNS. CDR3 in DNA: TGTGCCAGCAGCGTTGAACGCAGCAACACTGAAGCTTTCTTT. Encoded protein: CASSVERSNTEAFF.